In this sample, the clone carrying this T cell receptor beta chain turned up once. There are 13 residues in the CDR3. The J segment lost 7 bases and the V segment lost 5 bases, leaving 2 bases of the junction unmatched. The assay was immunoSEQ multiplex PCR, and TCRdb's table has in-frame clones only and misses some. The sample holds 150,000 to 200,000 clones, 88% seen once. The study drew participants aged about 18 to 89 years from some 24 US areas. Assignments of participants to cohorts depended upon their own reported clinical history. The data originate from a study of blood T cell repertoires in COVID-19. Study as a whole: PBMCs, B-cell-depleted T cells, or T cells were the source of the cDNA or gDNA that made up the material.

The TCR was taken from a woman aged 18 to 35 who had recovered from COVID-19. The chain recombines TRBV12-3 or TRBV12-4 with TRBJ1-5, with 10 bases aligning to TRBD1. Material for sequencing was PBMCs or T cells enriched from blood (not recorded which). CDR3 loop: CASSRGQGQPQHF. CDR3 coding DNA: TGTGCCAGCAGTCGGGGACAGGGGCAGCCCCAGCATTTT.